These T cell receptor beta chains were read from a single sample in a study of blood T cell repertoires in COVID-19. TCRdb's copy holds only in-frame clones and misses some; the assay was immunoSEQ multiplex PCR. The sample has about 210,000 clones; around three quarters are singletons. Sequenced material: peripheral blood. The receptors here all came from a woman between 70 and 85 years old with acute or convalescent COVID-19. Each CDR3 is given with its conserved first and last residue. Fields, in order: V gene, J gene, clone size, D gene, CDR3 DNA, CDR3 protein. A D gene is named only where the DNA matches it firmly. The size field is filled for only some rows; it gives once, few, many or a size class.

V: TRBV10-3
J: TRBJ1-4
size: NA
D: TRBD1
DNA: TGTGCCATCAGTGAGTCGTTAGCAGGGGGTGAAAAACTGTTTTTT
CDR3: CAISESLAGGEKLFF

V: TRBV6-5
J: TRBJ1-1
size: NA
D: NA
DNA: TGTGCCAGCAGCACCAGGGAAAGAGCTTTCTTT
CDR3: CASSTRERAFF

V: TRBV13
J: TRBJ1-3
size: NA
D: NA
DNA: TGTGCCAGCAGCTTGGCAGGGCACGGAAACACCATATATTTT
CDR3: CASSLAGHGNTIYF

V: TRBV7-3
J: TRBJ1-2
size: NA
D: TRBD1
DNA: TGTGCCAGCAGCTCGGGACAGGGTGGGGGCTACACCTTC
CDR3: CASSSGQGGGYTF

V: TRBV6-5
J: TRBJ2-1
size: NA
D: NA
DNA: TGTGCCAGTTCCTACGGTGAGCAGTTCTTC
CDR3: CASSYGEQFF

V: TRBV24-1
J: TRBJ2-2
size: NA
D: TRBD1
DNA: TGTGCCACCAGTGTTCCAGGACAGGTCACGGAGGAGCTGTTTTTT
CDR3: CATSVPGQVTEELFF

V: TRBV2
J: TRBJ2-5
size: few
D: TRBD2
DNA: TGTGCCAGCAGTCGGGGGGGTTCGAACCAAGAGACCCAGTACTTC
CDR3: CASSRGGSNQETQYF

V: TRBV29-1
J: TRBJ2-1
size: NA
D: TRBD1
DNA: TGCAGCGTTGTAGGGGGGGGCACCGGGACAGGGATTTACAATGAGCAGTTCTTC
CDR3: CSVVGGGTGTGIYNEQFF

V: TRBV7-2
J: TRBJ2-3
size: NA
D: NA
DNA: TGTGCCAGCAGCTTAGAGGGAGTGCGCACAGATACGCAGTATTTT
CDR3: CASSLEGVRTDTQYF

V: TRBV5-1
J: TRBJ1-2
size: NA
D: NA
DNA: TGCGCCAGCAGCTTGTCGACAGAGCAGACGGGTGGCTACACCTTC
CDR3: CASSLSTEQTGGYTF

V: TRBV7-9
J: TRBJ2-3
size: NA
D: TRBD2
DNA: TGTGCCAGCAGCCCCCGACGCGGGGGGGGCACAGATACGCAGTATTTT
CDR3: CASSPRRGGGTDTQYF

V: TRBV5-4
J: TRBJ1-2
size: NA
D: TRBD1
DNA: TGTGCCAGCAGCTCACGGACAGGGGATAACTATGGCTACACCTTC
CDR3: CASSSRTGDNYGYTF

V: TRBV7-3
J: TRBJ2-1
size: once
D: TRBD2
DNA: TGTGCCAGCAGCTTAGCGGGGGGGCCGGATGAGCAGTTCTTC
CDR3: CASSLAGGPDEQFF

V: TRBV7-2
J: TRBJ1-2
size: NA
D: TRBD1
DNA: TGTGCCAGCAGCTTAAAAAGGGAGACAGGGATGAACTATGGCTACACCTTC
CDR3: CASSLKRETGMNYGYTF

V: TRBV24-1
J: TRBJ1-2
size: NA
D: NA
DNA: TGTGCCACCAGTGATTTTAAACAGTACTACACCTTC
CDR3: CATSDFKQYYTF

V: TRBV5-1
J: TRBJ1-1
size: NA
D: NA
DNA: TGCGCCAGCTGTCGGGGGTCGAGCACTGAAGCTTTCTTT
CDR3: CASCRGSSTEAFF

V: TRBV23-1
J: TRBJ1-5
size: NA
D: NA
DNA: TGCGCCAGCAGTCAACTCGTCGAGTATAGCAATCAGCCCCAGCATTTT
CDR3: CASSQLVEYSNQPQHF

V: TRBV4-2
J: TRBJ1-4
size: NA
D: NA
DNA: TGTGCCAGCAGCCGGGCGTCTAATGAAAAACTGTTTTTT
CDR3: CASSRASNEKLFF

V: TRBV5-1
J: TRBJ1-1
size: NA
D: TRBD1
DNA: TGCGCCAGCAGCTTGCCGGGACAGCCCAACACTGAAGCTTTCTTT
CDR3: CASSLPGQPNTEAFF

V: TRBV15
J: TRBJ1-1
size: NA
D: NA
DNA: TGTGCCACCAGCAGAGATAGCAGTCTATTGAACACTGAAGCTTTCTTT
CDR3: CATSRDSSLLNTEAFF

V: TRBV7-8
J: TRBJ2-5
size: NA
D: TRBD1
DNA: TGTGCCAGCAGCGGGGGGACAGGCCCTTGGGAGACCCAGTACTTC
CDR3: CASSGGTGPWETQYF

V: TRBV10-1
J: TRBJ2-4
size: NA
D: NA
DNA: TGCGCCAGCAGTGAAGGAGTAGGGGTAGCCAAAAACATTCAGTACTTC
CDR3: CASSEGVGVAKNIQYF

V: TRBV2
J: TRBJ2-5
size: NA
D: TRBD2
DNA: TGTGCCAGCAGTGCACTAGCGGGGGCCAAGACCCAGTACTTC
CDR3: CASSALAGAKTQYF

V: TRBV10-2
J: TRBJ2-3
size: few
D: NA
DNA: TGCGCCAGCATGGGGTGGGGGGGCCAAAATACGCAGTATTTT
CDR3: CASMGWGGQNTQYF

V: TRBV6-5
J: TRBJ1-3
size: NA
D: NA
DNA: TGTGCCAGCACTCTAACCTCTGGAAACACCATATATTTT
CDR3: CASTLTSGNTIYF

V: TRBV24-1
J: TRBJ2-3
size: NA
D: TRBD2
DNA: TGTGCCACCAGTGATGCGGGACTAGCGGGGGGTCGCACAGATACGCAGTATTTT
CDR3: CATSDAGLAGGRTDTQYF

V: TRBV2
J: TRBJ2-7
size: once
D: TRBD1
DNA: TGTGCCAGCAGTGAGGGACAGCCCTACGAGCAGTACTTC
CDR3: CASSEGQPYEQYF

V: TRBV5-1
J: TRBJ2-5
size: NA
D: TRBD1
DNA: TGCGCCAGCAGCCCGGGACAGGGGGAGACCCAGTACTTC
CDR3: CASSPGQGETQYF

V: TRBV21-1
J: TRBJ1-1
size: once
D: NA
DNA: TGTGCCAGCAGCAAAGGGGAGGACACAGAATACGGTGAAGCTTTCTTT
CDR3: CASSKGEDTEYGEAFF

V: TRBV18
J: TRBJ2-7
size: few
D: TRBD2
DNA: TGTGCCAGCTCACCCACCTCTGGCCGCGGGGGAGGTGGCGAGCAGTACTTC
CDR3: CASSPTSGRGGGGEQYF

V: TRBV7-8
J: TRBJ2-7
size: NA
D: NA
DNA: TGTGCCAGCAGCAGTCAGGGGAACCCCTACGAGCAGTACTTC
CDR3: CASSSQGNPYEQYF

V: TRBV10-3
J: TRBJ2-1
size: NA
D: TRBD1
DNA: TGTGCCATCAGTTCTCGCGCCGGGACAGGGGCCCCCGGCGGGCAGTTCTTC
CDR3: CAISSRAGTGAPGGQFF

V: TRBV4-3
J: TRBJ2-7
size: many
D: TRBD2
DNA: TGCGCCAGCAGCCAAGATATTGGGACTAGGCCCGAGCAGTACTTC
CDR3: CASSQDIGTRPEQYF

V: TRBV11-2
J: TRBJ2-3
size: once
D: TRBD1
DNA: TGTGCCAGCAGCCAGCAGGACAGGGAGACGCAGTATTTT
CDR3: CASSQQDRETQYF

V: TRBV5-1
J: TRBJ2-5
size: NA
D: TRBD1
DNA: TGCGCCAGCAGCACGGGACAGGGGCCGTCAGAGACCCAGTACTTC
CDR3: CASSTGQGPSETQYF

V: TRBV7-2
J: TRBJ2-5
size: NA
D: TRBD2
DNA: TGTGCCAGCAGCTTATACGGGGGGGCGATCGAGACCCAGTACTTC
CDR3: CASSLYGGAIETQYF

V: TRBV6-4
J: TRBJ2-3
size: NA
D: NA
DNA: TGTGCCAGCAGTGACTCTCAGGGCAGCACAGATACGCAGTATTTT
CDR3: CASSDSQGSTDTQYF

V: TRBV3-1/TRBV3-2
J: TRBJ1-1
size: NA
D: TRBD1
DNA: TGTGCCAGCAATAGACAGGGACGGGGTGAAGCTTTCTTT
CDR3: CASNRQGRGEAFF

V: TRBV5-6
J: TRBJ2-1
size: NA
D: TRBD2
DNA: TGTGCCAGCAAACAGCGGGGGACCTCCTACAATGAGCAGTTCTTC
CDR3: CASKQRGTSYNEQFF

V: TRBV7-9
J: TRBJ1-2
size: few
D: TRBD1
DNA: TGTGCCAGCAGCTTAGCATATCGGGACAGAGTTTATGGCTACACCTTC
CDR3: CASSLAYRDRVYGYTF

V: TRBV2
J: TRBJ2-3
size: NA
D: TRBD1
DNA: TGTGCCAGCAGTGGGAGGACAGGGGGCCCAGATACGCAGTATTTT
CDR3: CASSGRTGGPDTQYF

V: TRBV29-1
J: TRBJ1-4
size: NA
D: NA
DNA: TGCAGCGCGATGGACAGCACTAATGAAAAACTGTTTTTT
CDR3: CSAMDSTNEKLFF

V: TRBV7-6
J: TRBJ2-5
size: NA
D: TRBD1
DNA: TGTGCCAGCAGCTTAGCGGGACAGGGCGGAGAGACCCAGTACTTC
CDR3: CASSLAGQGGETQYF

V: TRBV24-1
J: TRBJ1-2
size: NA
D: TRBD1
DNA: TGTGCCACCGGGACCGGGACAGGGGGTTCGGGCGGCTACACCTTC
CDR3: CATGTGTGGSGGYTF

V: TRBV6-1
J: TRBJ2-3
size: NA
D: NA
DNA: TGTGCCAGCAGTGACACAGGGATTAGCACAGATACGCAGTATTTT
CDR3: CASSDTGISTDTQYF

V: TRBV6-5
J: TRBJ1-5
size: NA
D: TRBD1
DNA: TGTGCCAGCAGTTACTGGGACAGGGGGCAGGGTCAGCCCCAGCATTTT
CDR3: CASSYWDRGQGQPQHF

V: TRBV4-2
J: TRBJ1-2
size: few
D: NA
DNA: TGTGCCAGCAGCCAATCAGGGGCCTATGGCTACACCTTC
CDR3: CASSQSGAYGYTF

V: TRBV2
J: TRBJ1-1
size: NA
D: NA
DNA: TGTGCCAGCAGTGATCGACAGCAAGAAGCTTTCTTT
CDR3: CASSDRQQEAFF

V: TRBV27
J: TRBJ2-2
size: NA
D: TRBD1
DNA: TGTGCCAGCAGTGATAGGGGGCGCGTCACCGGGGAGCTGTTTTTT
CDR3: CASSDRGRVTGELFF

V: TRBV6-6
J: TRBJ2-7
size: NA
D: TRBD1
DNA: TGTGCCAGCAGTTACTCGGGGACAGGGGTGCCCTACGAGCAGTACTTC
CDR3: CASSYSGTGVPYEQYF

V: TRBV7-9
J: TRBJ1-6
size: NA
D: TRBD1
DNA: TGTGCCAGCAGCGCAGGGGGCGGGAATTCACCCCTCCACTTT
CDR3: CASSAGGGNSPLHF